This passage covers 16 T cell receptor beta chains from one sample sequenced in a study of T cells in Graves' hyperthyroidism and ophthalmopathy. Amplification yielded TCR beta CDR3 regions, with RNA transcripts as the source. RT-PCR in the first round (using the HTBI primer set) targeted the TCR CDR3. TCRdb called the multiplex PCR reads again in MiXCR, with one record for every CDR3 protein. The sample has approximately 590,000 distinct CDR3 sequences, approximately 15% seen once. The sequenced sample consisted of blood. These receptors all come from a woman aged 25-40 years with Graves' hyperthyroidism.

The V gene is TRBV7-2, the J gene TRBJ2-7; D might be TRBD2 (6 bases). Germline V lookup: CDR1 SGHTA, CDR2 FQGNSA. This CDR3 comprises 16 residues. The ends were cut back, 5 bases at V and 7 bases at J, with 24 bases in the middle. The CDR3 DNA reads TGTGCCAGCAGCCCGGTAGGAGGGCCCTCTGGGAGAGAGCAGTACTTC. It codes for CASSPVGGPSGREQYF.

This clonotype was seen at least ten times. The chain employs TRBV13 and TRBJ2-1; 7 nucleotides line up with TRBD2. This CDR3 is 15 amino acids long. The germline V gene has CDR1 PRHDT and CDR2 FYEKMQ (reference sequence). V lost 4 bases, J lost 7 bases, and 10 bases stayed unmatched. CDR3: CASSSLERGVNEQFF. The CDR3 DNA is TGTGCCAGCAGCTCCCTAGAGCGGGGAGTTAATGAGCAGTTCTTC.

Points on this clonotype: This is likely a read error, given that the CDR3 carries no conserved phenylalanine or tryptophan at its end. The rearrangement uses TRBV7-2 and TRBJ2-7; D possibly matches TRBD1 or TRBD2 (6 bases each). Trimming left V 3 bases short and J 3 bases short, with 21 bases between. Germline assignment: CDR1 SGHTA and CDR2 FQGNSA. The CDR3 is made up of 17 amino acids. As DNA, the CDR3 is TGTGCCAGCAGCTTGGGGTCGACAGGAGGAGGGCTCTACGAGCAGTACCTC. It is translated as CASSLGSTGGGLYEQYL.

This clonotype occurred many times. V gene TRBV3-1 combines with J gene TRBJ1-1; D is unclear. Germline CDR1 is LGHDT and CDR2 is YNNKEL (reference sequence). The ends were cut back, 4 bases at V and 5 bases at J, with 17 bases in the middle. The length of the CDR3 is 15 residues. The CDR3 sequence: CASSPALVGRTEAFF. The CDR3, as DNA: TGTGCCAGCAGCCCGGCGTTAGTAGGGCGGACTGAAGCTTTCTTT.

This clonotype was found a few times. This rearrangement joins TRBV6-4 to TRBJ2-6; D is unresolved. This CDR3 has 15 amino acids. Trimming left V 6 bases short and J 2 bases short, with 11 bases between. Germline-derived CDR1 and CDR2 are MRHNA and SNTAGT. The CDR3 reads CASRKDATGANVLTF. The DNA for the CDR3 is TGTGCCAGCAGGAAGGACGCCACTGGGGCCAACGTCCTGACTTTC.

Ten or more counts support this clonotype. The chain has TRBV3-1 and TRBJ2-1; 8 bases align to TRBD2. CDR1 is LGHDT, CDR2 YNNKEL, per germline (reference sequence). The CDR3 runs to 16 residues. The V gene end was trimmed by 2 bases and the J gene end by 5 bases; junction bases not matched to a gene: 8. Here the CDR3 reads CASSQKAGETHNEQFF. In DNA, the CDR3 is TGTGCCAGCAGCCAAAAAGCGGGAGAGACCCACAATGAGCAGTTCTTC.

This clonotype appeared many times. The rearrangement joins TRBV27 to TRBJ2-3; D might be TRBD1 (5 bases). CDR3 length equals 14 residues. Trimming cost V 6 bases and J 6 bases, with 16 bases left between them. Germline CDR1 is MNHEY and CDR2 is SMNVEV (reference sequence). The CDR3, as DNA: TGTGCCAGCAGCGCTTGGGTAGGGGTTGATACGCAGTATTTT. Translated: CASSAWVGVDTQYF.

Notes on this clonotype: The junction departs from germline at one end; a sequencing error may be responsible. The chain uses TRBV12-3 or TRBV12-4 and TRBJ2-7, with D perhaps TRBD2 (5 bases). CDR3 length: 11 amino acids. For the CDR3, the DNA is TGTACCAGCAGCGGCGGGTTCGAGCAGTACTTC. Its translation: CTSSGGFEQYF.

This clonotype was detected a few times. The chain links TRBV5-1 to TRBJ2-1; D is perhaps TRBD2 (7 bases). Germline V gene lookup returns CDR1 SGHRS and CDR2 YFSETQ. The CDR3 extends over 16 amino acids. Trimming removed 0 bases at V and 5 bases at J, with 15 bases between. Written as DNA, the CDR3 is TGCGCCAGCAGCTTGGCGCGGGGGCAGGAAAACAATGAGCAGTTCTTC. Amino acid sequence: CASSLARGQENNEQFF.

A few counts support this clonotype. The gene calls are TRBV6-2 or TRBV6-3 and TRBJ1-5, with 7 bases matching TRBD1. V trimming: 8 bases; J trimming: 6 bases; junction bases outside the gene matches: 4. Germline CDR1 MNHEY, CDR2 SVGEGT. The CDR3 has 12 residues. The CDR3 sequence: CASQQGVQPQHF. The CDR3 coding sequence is TGTGCCAGCCAGCAGGGGGTTCAGCCCCAGCATTTT.

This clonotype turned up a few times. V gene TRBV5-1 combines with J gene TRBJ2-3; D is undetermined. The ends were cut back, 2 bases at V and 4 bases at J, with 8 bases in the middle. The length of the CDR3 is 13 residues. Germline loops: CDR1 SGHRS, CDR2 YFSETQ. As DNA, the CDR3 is TGCGCCAGCAGCTTTCGTAATCCAGATACGCAGTATTTT. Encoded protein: CASSFRNPDTQYF.

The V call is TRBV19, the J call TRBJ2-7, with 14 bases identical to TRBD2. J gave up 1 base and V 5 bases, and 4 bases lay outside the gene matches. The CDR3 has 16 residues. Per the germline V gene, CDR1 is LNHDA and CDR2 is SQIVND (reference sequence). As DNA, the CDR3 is TGTGCCAGTAGTGGCGGGACTAGCGGGGGTTCCTACGAGCAGTACTTC. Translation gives CASSGGTSGGSYEQYF. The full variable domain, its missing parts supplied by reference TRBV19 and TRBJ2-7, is DGGITQSPKYLFRKEGQNVTLSCEQNLNHDAMYWYRQDPGQGLRLIYYSQIVNDFQKGDIAEGYSVSREKKESFPLTVTSAQKNPTAFYLCASSGGTSGGSYEQYFGPGTRLTVT.

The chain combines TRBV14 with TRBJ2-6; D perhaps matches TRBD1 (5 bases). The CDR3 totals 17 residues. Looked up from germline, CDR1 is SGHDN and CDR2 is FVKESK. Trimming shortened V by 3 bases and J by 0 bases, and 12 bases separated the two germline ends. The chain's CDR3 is CASSQSGLSSGANVLTF. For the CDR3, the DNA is TGTGCCAGCAGCCAGTCAGGGTTGTCCTCTGGGGCCAACGTCCTGACTTTC. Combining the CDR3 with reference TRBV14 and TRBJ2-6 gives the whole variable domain EAGVTQFPSHSVIEKGQTVTLRCDPISGHDNLYWYRRVMGKEIKFLLHFVKESKQDESGMPNNRFLAERTGGTYSTLKVQPAELEDSGVYFCASSQSGLSSGANVLTFGAGSRLTVL.

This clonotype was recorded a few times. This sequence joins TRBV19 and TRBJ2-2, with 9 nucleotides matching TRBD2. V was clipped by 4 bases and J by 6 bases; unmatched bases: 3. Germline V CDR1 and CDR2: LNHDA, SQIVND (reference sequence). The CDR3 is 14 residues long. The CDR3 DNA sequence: TGTGCCAGTAGTAGAGGCGGGAGGGCCGGGGAGCTGTTTTTT. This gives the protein CASSRGGRAGELFF.

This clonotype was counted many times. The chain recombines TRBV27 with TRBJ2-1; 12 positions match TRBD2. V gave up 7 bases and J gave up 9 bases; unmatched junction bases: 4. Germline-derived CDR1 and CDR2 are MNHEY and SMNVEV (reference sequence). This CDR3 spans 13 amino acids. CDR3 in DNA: TGTGCCAGCACTCGACTAGCGGGAGCTGAGCAGTTCTTC. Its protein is CASTRLAGAEQFF.

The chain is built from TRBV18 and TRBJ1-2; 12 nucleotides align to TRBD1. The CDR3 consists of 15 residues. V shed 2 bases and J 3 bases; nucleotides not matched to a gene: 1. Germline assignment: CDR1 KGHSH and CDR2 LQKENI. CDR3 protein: CASSPGTGGDYGYTF. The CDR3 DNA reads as TGTGCCAGCTCACCAGGGACAGGGGGCGACTATGGCTACACCTTC.